The 4 T cell receptor beta chains presented below share a single source sample, sequenced in a study of T cells after yellow fever vaccination (dated 2019 in TCRdb). The sample's treatment or condition label is to be understood as: live attenuated yellow fever vaccine strain. The library was generated by 5' RACE. This sample was sequenced with an Illumina NovaSeq 6000. TCRdb handled the public reads itself, with Q25 trimming in fastp and clone calling in MiXCR, and kept productive beta chains. Rows are unified per CDR3 protein, each entry keeping the most common DNA and genes. This sample lists some 290,000 distinct CDR3 sequences; 9.5% to 12% were detected once. Clones ranked in the top ten supply 2.5% to 4% of the sample. The source was CD4+ T cells sorted from PBMCs, collected 45 days after the yellow fever booster vaccination. These receptors were taken from a man aged 18-30 years who received the YFV17D yellow fever vaccine.

Regarding this clonotype: One junction end disagrees with the germline gene, perhaps due to a read error. The genes are TRBV18 and TRBJ1-3, with unresolved D. This CDR3 comprises 17 residues. The V gene's germline CDR1 is KGHSH and CDR2 LQKENI. The CDR3 is CASSPPERRASGNTINF. CDR3 in DNA: TGTGCCAGCTCACCACCGGAGCGTAGGGCCTCCGGAAACACCATAAATTTT.

A few counts support this clonotype. The J gene is TRBJ1-2, the V gene TRBV6-5; no definite D call. This CDR3 spans 13 amino acids. Germline values: CDR1 MNHEY, CDR2 SVGAGI. The V end lost 10 bases, the J end lost 5 bases, and 17 bases lay between the germline ends. The CDR3 is CATSGRTLYGYTF. The CDR3 DNA follows: TGTGCCACCTCGGGCAGAACACTATATGGCTACACCTTC.

The rearrangement links TRBV5-1 to TRBJ1-2, with D maybe TRBD1 (5 bases). Trimming shortened V by 4 bases and J by 6 bases, and 16 bases separated the two germline ends. The CDR3 contains 14 residues. Germline V gives CDR1 SGHRS, CDR2 YFSETQ. The CDR3 DNA sequence: TGCGCCAGCAGCCTCCCGGGGCTTGGTGATGGCTACACCTTC. Amino acids: CASSLPGLGDGYTF.

The V call is TRBV6-1, the J call TRBJ2-4, with D possibly being TRBD2 (6 bases). CDR3 length: 14 amino acids. CDR1 is MNHNS and CDR2 is SASEGT in the germline V gene. V was trimmed by 2 bases and J by 6 bases, leaving 11 bases between them. CDR3 region: CASSESGLSNIQYF. The CDR3 bases are TGTGCCAGCAGTGAATCGGGACTCTCAAACATTCAGTACTTC.